These 28 T cell receptor beta chains were sequenced from one sample in a study of T cells after yellow fever vaccination. TCRdb re-derived calls from the 5' RACE reads in MiXCR, one entry per CDR3 protein. In the table there are approximately 550,000 distinct CDR3 sequences, less than 20% of which are singletons. Sequencing was performed on PBMCs, taken 15 days after the yellow fever booster vaccination. All receptors come from a man aged 25 to 45 who received the YFV17D yellow fever vaccine.

The chain links TRBV7-9 to TRBJ2-5; D might be TRBD1 (5 bases). Trimming removed 2 bases from V and 5 bases from J, with 12 bases in between. The CDR3 covers 14 residues. Germline values: CDR1 SEHNR, CDR2 FQNEAQ (reference sequence). CDR3 sequence reads: CASSLSGSHETQYF. The CDR3 DNA sequence: TGTGCCAGCAGCTTATCAGGGTCCCACGAGACCCAGTACTTC.

This clonotype occurred a few times. This chain links TRBV27 with TRBJ1-4, with D perhaps matching TRBD1 (5 bases). Looked up from germline, CDR1 is MNHEY and CDR2 is SMNVEV (reference sequence). This CDR3 is 14 amino acids long. V lost 1 base and J 6 bases, leaving 9 bases between the germline ends. The CDR3 protein is CASSLYRRDEKLFF. CDR3 nucleotide sequence: TGTGCCAGCAGTTTATACCGCAGGGATGAAAAACTGTTTTTT.

V and J are TRBV20-1 and TRBJ2-1; D gene ambiguous. This CDR3 contains 11 residues. CDR1 and CDR2 from the germline V gene are DFQATT and SNEGSKA (reference sequence). Trimming pared 4 bases from V and 3 bases from J, leaving 4 bases between. The CDR3 sequence is CSAKDYNEQFF. The DNA for the CDR3 is TGCAGTGCTAAAGACTACAATGAGCAGTTCTTC.

The chain carries TRBV30 and TRBJ2-3; 11 bases align to TRBD2. CDR3 length: 18 residues. With 1 base clipped from V and 0 bases from J, the junction kept 9 bases outside the gene matches. From germline, CDR1 is GTSNPN and CDR2 SVGIG (reference sequence). The CDR3 protein is CAWSDLAGGPSSTDTQYF. The DNA of the CDR3 is TGTGCCTGGAGTGATTTAGCGGGAGGGCCCTCGAGCACAGATACGCAGTATTTT. Full variable domain (missing parts from reference TRBV30 and TRBJ2-3): SQTIHQWPATLVQPVGSPLSLECTVEGTSNPNLYWYRQAAGRGLQLLFYSVGIGQISSEVPQNLSASRPQDRQFILSSKKLLLSDSGFYLCAWSDLAGGPSSTDTQYFGPGTRLTVL.

The gene calls are TRBV20-1 and TRBJ2-7, with unresolved D. Germline V gives CDR1 DFQATT, CDR2 SNEGSKA (reference sequence). This CDR3 is built from 14 residues. Trimming took off 6 bases at V and 2 bases at J, with 17 bases between the two ends. The CDR3 loop reads CSAPSYDGAYEQYF. CDR3 in DNA: TGCAGTGCCCCTTCATACGACGGAGCCTACGAGCAGTACTTC.

On this clonotype: A junction end diverges from the germline sequence, so it may reflect a read error. The chain uses TRBV20-1 and TRBJ2-2; TRBD1 aligns across 9 bases. Germline assignment: CDR1 DFQATT and CDR2 SNEGSKA (reference sequence). The CDR3 is 15 residues long. The CDR3 bases are TGCTGTGCTAGCGCGAGGACAGGGGATGCCGGGGAGCTGTTTTTT. Residues: CCASARTGDAGELFF.

The chain carries TRBV20-1 and TRBJ2-7; the match to TRBD1 covers 7 bases. V was clipped by 6 bases and J by 2 bases; unmatched bases: 10. Germline CDR1 reads DFQATT; CDR2 reads SNEGSKA (reference sequence). This CDR3 comprises 14 residues. The CDR3 sequence: CSAGQPSPPYEQYF. The CDR3 DNA reads TGCAGTGCGGGACAGCCAAGCCCTCCCTACGAGCAGTACTTC.

There are a few counts of this clonotype. V gene TRBV5-1 combines with J gene TRBJ1-2, with D tentatively TRBD1 (6 bases). The V gene's germline CDR1 is SGHRS and CDR2 YFSETQ. The CDR3 sequence is 13 residues long. The V end lost 1 base, the J end lost 4 bases, and 8 bases lay between the germline ends. The CDR3 sequence: CASSLRGIYGYTF. The CDR3 coding sequence is TGCGCCAGCAGCTTGAGGGGGATCTATGGCTACACCTTC.

This clonotype came up a few times. V usage is TRBV11-2 and J usage is TRBJ2-7; the match to TRBD2 covers 11 bases. Germline loops: CDR1 SGHAT, CDR2 FQNNGV. The CDR3 consists of 18 residues. J lost 3 bases, V lost 5 bases, and 15 bases had no gene match. The CDR3 DNA sequence: TGTGCCAGCAGCCCGAAACTCGGGAGACTAGCGGGGAACTACGAGCAGTACTTC. Protein: CASSPKLGRLAGNYEQYF.

V is TRBV7-2 and J is TRBJ2-4; possibly TRBD2 for D (5 bases). Germline V gene data show CDR1 as SGHTA and CDR2 as FQGNSA. The CDR3 loop spans 14 amino acids. The V gene lost 2 bases and the J gene lost 2 bases, with 7 bases spanning the gap. This CDR3 reads CASSLRGSKNIQYF. The CDR3 DNA sequence: TGTGCCAGCAGCTTAAGAGGGTCCAAAAACATTCAGTACTTC. Using reference TRBV7-2 and TRBJ2-4 for the parts outside the CDR3, the full variable domain is GAGVSQSPSNKVTEKGKDVELRCDPISGHTALYWYRQSLGQGLEFLIYFQGNSAPDKSGLPSDRFSAERTGGSVSTLTIQRTQQEDSAVYLCASSLRGSKNIQYFGAGTRLSVL.

This clonotype has at least ten counts. V gene TRBV20-1 combines with J gene TRBJ2-7, with D possibly matching TRBD2 (6 bases). This CDR3 comprises 14 residues. The germline CDR1 and CDR2 sequences are DFQATT and SNEGSKA (reference sequence). Between the trimmed V and J ends, which lost 2 bases and 0 bases, there was a span of 11 bases. The CDR3 is CSARPGSGSYEQYF. CDR3 in DNA: TGCAGTGCTAGACCCGGGAGTGGCTCCTACGAGCAGTACTTC.

CDR3 sequence: CASSPGQGQHF. In DNA, the CDR3 is TGTGCCAGCTCACCGGGACAAGGCCAGCATTTT. The chain employs TRBV18 and TRBJ1-5, with a possible D match to TRBD1 (6 bases). The CDR3 consists of 11 residues. The ends were cut back, 3 bases at V and 12 bases at J, with 9 bases in the middle. The germline V gene encodes CDR1 KGHSH and CDR2 LQKENI.

The V call is TRBV7-8, the J call TRBJ2-5, with 7 positions matching TRBD2. J gave up 1 base and V 4 bases, and 6 bases lay outside the gene matches. This CDR3 contains 15 residues. Germline CDR1 reads SGHVS; CDR2 reads FQNEAQ. Here the CDR3 reads CASSSAREAQETQYF. The CDR3 DNA reads TGTGCCAGCAGCTCAGCCCGGGAGGCCCAAGAGACCCAGTACTTC.

This clonotype was seen a few times. This chain links TRBV4-3 with TRBJ1-2; possible D gene TRBD1, 6 bases. CDR3 length: 15 residues. Germline CDR1 is LGHNA and CDR2 is YSLEER. The V end lost 4 bases, the J end lost 0 bases, and 12 bases lay between the germline ends. The CDR3 coding sequence is TGCGCCAGCAGCCCAACAGGGCCAGCTAACTATGGCTACACCTTC. This gives the protein CASSPTGPANYGYTF.

The CDR3 is CASSPRGDGGYTF. The CDR3 DNA reads as TGCGCCAGCAGCCCACGCGGGGATGGGGGCTACACCTTC. The chain has TRBV5-1 and TRBJ1-2; D is uncertain. V dropped 4 bases and J dropped 8 bases, with 15 bases sitting between them. The CDR3 spans 13 residues. CDR1 and CDR2 from the germline V gene are SGHRS and YFSETQ.

This clonotype was seen only a few times. This chain joins TRBV12-3 or TRBV12-4 and TRBJ2-3; D is unclear. This CDR3 spans 14 amino acids. V was clipped by 5 bases and J by 4 bases, with 13 bases between them. CDR3 bases: TGTGCCAGCAGTCGATCCGCGCTACCAGATACGCAGTATTTT. The encoded protein is CASSRSALPDTQYF.

The CDR3, as DNA: TGTGCCAGCAGTTATGCCAGGGCTGGAAACACCATATATTTT. This sequence encodes CASSYARAGNTIYF. The chain carries TRBV6-5 and TRBJ1-3, with D possibly matching TRBD1 (5 bases). The CDR3 runs to 14 residues. V shed 3 bases and J shed 2 bases, with 8 bases lying between them. Per the germline V gene, CDR1 is MNHEY and CDR2 is SVGAGI.

This clonotype showed up just a few times. V gene TRBV29-1 combines with J gene TRBJ1-5; D gene ambiguous. Trimming cost V 4 bases and J 6 bases, with 13 bases left between them. From germline, CDR1 is SQVTM and CDR2 ANQGSEA. The CDR3 length is 13 residues. The CDR3, as DNA: TGCAGCGTTGGCATGGGTTTGGGTCAGCCCCAGCATTTT. Its protein is CSVGMGLGQPQHF. The whole variable domain, filled in from reference TRBV29-1 and TRBJ1-5, reads SAVISQKPSRDICQRGTSLTIQCQVDSQVTMMFWYRQQPGQSLTLIATANQGSEATYESGFVIDKFPISRPNLTFSTLTVSNMSPEDSSIYLCSVGMGLGQPQHFGDGTRLSIL.

This clonotype was picked up a small number of times. This chain joins TRBV12-3 or TRBV12-4 and TRBJ2-3; 11 bases map to TRBD2. This CDR3 is 14 amino acids long. Trimming took 7 bases from V and 5 from J; bases not matched to a gene: 5. The CDR3 bases are TGTGCCAGCAACCCGGGACTAGCGGTAGATACGCAGTATTTT. As protein: CASNPGLAVDTQYF.

This clonotype has more than one count but fewer than ten. The V gene is TRBV20-1, the J gene TRBJ1-3; unclear D gene. The V gene lost 6 bases and the J gene lost 9 bases, with 3 bases spanning the gap. This CDR3 has 8 amino acids. The germline CDR1 and CDR2 sequences are DFQATT and SNEGSKA (reference sequence). This CDR3 reads CSAGTIYF. The CDR3 DNA follows: TGCAGTGCGGGCACCATATATTTT.

The CDR3 reads CASSLILQETQYF. CDR3 sequence (DNA): TGCGCCAGCAGCCTGATTCTCCAAGAGACCCAGTACTTC. The V call is TRBV5-1, the J call TRBJ2-5; D is unclear. The V gene's germline CDR1 is SGHRS and CDR2 YFSETQ. CDR3 length: 13 amino acids. The V end lost 4 bases, the J end lost 1 base, and 8 bases lay between the germline ends.

This clonotype has only a few counts. The V gene is TRBV20-1, the J gene TRBJ2-7; a possible D gene is TRBD2 (6 bases). This CDR3 has 15 amino acids. V lost 0 bases, J lost 3 bases, and 15 bases lay in between. CDR1 and CDR2 (germline): DFQATT, SNEGSKA (reference sequence). CDR3 sequence: CSARDLARGDYEQYF. DNA for the CDR3: TGCAGTGCTAGAGACCTAGCGAGAGGGGACTACGAGCAGTACTTC.

The V call is TRBV19, the J call TRBJ2-3; the match to TRBD2 covers 14 bases. CDR3 length: 16 amino acids. V lost 7 bases to trimming and J lost 2 bases; unmatched junction nucleotides: 5. Germline CDR1 is LNHDA and CDR2 is SQIVND (reference sequence). The CDR3 region has the DNA TGTGCCAGTATGGGACTAGCGGGAGAGTTCACAGATACGCAGTATTTT. This codes for CASMGLAGEFTDTQYF.

The V gene is TRBV4-3, the J gene TRBJ1-5; 7 bases agree with TRBD1. The CDR3 loop spans 15 amino acids. V trimming: 0 bases; J trimming: 4 bases; junction bases outside the gene matches: 3. Germline-derived CDR1 and CDR2 are LGHNA and YSLEER. The CDR3: CASSQDPQGNQPQHF. CDR3 nucleotide sequence: TGCGCCAGCAGCCAAGATCCACAGGGGAATCAGCCCCAGCATTTT.

CDR3: CAWSQRAELFF. The CDR3 coding sequence is TGTGCCTGGAGCCAAAGAGCGGAACTGTTTTTT. The chain is built from TRBV30 and TRBJ1-4, with no clear D. The CDR3 covers 11 residues. Trimming removed 3 bases from V and 12 bases from J, with 11 bases in between. Germline V gene sequence: CDR1 GTSNPN, CDR2 SVGIG (reference sequence). The full variable domain, rest sourced from reference TRBV30 and TRBJ1-4, is SQTIHQWPATLVQPVGSPLSLECTVEGTSNPNLYWYRQAAGRGLQLLFYSVGIGQISSEVPQNLSASRPQDRQFILSSKKLLLSDSGFYLCAWSQRAELFFGSGTQLSVL.

The gene calls are TRBV25-1 and TRBJ2-2; the D gene is possibly TRBD1 (6 bases). V lost 6 bases to trimming and J lost 0 bases, with 20 bases between them. The length of the CDR3 is 18 residues. Germline V gives CDR1 MGHDK, CDR2 SYGVNS. The CDR3 here is CASSQATGRVSNTGELFF. CDR3 sequence (DNA): TGTGCCAGCAGCCAGGCTACAGGGCGGGTTTCGAACACCGGGGAGCTGTTTTTT. The full variable domain, rest sourced from reference TRBV25-1 and TRBJ2-2, is EADIYQTPRYLVIGTGKKITLECSQTMGHDKMYWYQQDPGMELHLIHYSYGVNSTEKGDLSSESTVSRIRTEHFPLTLESARPSHTSQYLCASSQATGRVSNTGELFFGEGSRLTVL.

The rearrangement links TRBV19 to TRBJ2-3; D perhaps matches TRBD1 (5 bases). Per the germline V gene, CDR1 is LNHDA and CDR2 is SQIVND (reference sequence). The germline V and J ends were trimmed by 6 bases and 9 bases, with 19 bases remaining between them. The CDR3 contains 14 residues. CDR3 sequence reads: CASSLTGIRGTQYF. The DNA of the CDR3 is TGTGCCAGTAGCTTAACAGGAATTCGAGGCACGCAGTATTTT.

A few counts support this clonotype. V and J are TRBV19 and TRBJ2-7, with 9 nucleotides matching TRBD1. The CDR3 consists of 13 residues. V was pared by 10 bases and J by 2 bases, with 6 bases of the junction left unmatched. Looked up from germline, CDR1 is LNHDA and CDR2 is SQIVND (reference sequence). Here the CDR3 reads CATGQGLAYEQYF. The CDR3 region has the DNA TGTGCCACCGGACAGGGGCTGGCCTACGAGCAGTACTTC.